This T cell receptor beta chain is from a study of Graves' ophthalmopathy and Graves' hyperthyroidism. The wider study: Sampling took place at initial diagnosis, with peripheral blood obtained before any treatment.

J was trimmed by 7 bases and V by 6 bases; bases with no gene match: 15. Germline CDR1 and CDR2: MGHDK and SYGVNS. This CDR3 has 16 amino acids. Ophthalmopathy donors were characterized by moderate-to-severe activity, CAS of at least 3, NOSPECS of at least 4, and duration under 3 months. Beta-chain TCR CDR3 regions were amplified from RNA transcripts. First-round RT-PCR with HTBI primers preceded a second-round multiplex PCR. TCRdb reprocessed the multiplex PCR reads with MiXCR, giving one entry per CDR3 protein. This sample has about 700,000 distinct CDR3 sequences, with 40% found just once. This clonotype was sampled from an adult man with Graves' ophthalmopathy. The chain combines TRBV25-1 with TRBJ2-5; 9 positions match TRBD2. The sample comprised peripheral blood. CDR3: CASSSGRGLAEGTQYF. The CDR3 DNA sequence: TGTGCCAGCAGCTCCGGACGGGGACTAGCTGAGGGGACCCAGTACTTC. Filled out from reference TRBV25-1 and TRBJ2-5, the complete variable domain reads EADIYQTPRYLVIGTGKKITLECSQTMGHDKMYWYQQDPGMELHLIHYSYGVNSTEKGDLSSESTVSRIRTEHFPLTLESARPSHTSQYLCASSSGRGLAEGTQYFGPGTRLLVL.